This T cell receptor (beta chain) derives from a study of post-analysis software for immune sequencing data. Across the study: Included among the disease courses, which were recorded for the cohort, were relapsing-remitting, secondary progressive and progressive-relapsing multiple sclerosis.

Germline V gives CDR1 SGDLS, CDR2 YYNGEE. Trimming shortened V by 0 bases and J by 7 bases, and 11 bases separated the two germline ends. This CDR3 comprises 14 residues. This clonotype was found a few times. What it binds is unknown. Study observations and caveats: Significantly decreased normalized Chao1 diversity was recorded for multiple sclerosis patients relative to controls. A handful of TRBV segments were significantly more frequent in patients than in controls. TRBV5-6, TRBV5-1 and TRBV20-1 were among these segments.

Unique molecular identifiers were present in the TCR beta cDNA libraries. The yield from roughly 1 to 10 million T cells was some 500,000 cDNA molecules in total. TCRdb re-called the PCR reads through MiXCR, storing one row per CDR3 protein. This sample has 750,000 to 950,000 distinct CDR3 sequences, with just over 45% found just once. This TCR derives from a girl aged 5 to 17 with multiple sclerosis. Sequenced material: blood. The J gene is TRBJ2-1, the V gene TRBV9, with no clear D. The CDR3 loop is CASSVGDSSNEQFF. The DNA for the CDR3 is TGTGCCAGCAGCGTAGGCGACTCCTCAAATGAGCAGTTCTTC.